This T cell receptor beta chain was recorded in a study of blood T cell repertoires in COVID-19. Background on the study: Samples of COVID-19 (acute and convalescent) were obtained from the United States, Italy and Spain. From T cells, B-cell-depleted T cells, or PBMCs came the material, which was cDNA or gDNA.

The V gene end was trimmed by 5 bases and the J gene end by 0 bases; junction bases not matched to a gene: 5. The CDR3 contains 14 residues. The germline V gene encodes CDR1 GTSNPN and CDR2 SVGIG (reference sequence). Authors' methods: Amplified reference gene primers provided the basis for estimating nucleated cell counts. Here immunoSEQ multiplex PCR was the method, and the copy in TCRdb shows in-frame clones only, minus some. For V, J and clone size, that table is used; D and trimming come from the DNA. The table includes about 140,000 clones, over 80% detected once. V and J are TRBV30 and TRBJ2-3, with 7 bases lining up with TRBD1. Sequencing was carried out using peripheral blood. The origin of this receptor is a man aged 50-60 years with active COVID-19. The CDR3 is CAWGPGGSTDTQYF. CDR3 nucleotides: TGTGCCTGGGGGCCAGGGGGTAGCACAGATACGCAGTATTTT. The full variable domain, completed using reference TRBV30 and TRBJ2-3, is SQTIHQWPATLVQPVGSPLSLECTVEGTSNPNLYWYRQAAGRGLQLLFYSVGIGQISSEVPQNLSASRPQDRQFILSSKKLLLSDSGFYLCAWGPGGSTDTQYFGPGTRLTVL.